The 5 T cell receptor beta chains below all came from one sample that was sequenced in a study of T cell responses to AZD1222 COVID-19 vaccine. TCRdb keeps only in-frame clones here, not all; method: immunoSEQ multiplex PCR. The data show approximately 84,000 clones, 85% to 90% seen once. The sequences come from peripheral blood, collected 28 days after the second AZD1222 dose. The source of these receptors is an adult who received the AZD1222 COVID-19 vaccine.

CDR3 DNA sequence: TGTGCCTGGAGTGTACTAGCGGGAGACGAGCAGTTCTTC. Protein sequence: CAWSVLAGDEQFF. The chain recombines TRBV30 with TRBJ2-1; 11 bases map to TRBD2. CDR3 length equals 13 residues. Germline CDR1 reads GTSNPN; CDR2 reads SVGIG (reference sequence). V lost 0 bases to trimming and J lost 10 bases; unmatched junction nucleotides: 2.

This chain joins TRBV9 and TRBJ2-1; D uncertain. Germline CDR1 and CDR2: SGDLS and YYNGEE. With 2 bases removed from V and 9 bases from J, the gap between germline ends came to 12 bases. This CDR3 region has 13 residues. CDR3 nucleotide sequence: TGTGCCAGCAGCGTGACGGCCCCCGGTGAGCAGTTCTTC. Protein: CASSVTAPGEQFF.

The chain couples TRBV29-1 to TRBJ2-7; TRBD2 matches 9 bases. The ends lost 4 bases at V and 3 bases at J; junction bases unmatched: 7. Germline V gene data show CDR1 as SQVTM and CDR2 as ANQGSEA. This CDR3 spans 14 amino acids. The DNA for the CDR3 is TGCAGCGTTGGGTCTAGCGGGGCTTTCTACGAGCAGTACTTC. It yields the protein CSVGSSGAFYEQYF.

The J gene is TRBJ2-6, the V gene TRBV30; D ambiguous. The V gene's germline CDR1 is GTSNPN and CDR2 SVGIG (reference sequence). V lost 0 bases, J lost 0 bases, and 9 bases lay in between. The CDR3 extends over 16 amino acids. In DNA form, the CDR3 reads TGTGCCTGGAGTGTACTATCAAGCTCTGGGGCCAACGTCCTGACTTTC. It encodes CAWSVLSSSGANVLTF.

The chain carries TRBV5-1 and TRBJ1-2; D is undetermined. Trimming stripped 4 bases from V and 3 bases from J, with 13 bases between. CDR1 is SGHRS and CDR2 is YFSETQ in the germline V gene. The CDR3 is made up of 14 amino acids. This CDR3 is CASSPSFKDYGYTF. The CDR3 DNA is TGCGCCAGCAGCCCAAGTTTTAAAGACTATGGCTACACCTTC.